This T cell receptor beta chain comes out of a study of T cells in localized non-small cell lung cancer. Generated by immunoSEQ multiplex PCR, the TCRdb table keeps only in-frame clones and is missing some. The sample carries approximately 3,100 clones, approximately 25% recorded once. The V segment lost 5 bases and the J segment 1 base; nucleotides outside the gene matches: 4. CDR1 is SGHNT, CDR2 YENEEA, per germline. This CDR3 spans 14 amino acids. Whole-study findings and limits: The greatest T cell clonality was found in uninvolved adjacent lung (higher than in tumor). Without multi-region sequencing, intratumor heterogeneity could not be excluded. Adjacent lung had a median roughly 50 of the 100 largest tumor clones. Longer survival (overall) was linked to higher T cell density in blood.

This clone is medium-sized in the sample. Its target is not known. The specimen was lung tumor tissue, collected before any cancer treatment. The chain recombines TRBV11-3 with TRBJ2-7; 8 positions agree with TRBD1. The receptor was derived from a man aged 35-75 years with stage I squamous cell lung carcinoma. CDR3: CASSRGTGSYEQYF. Written as DNA, the CDR3 is TGTGCCAGCAGCCGCGGGACAGGATCCTACGAGCAGTACTTC.